Described below is a single TCR beta chain sequence and its context. This sample is part of a study of T cell changes during pregnancy in multiple sclerosis. The method was immunoSEQ multiplex PCR; TCRdb's version includes in-frame clones alone and lacks a portion of them. The sample consists of under 70,000 clones, about nine tenths of them appearing once. V lost 5 bases and J lost 7; bases outside the gene matches: 9. This CDR3 is built from 14 residues. Germline-derived CDR1 and CDR2 are SGHVS and FQNEAQ. This sequence was found in a female donor in good health, enrolled as a control in a pregnancy study. The V call is TRBV7-8, the J call TRBJ1-1; 8 nucleotides agree with TRBD1. The source was peripheral blood, collected in the third trimester of pregnancy. In DNA form, the CDR3 reads TGTGCCAGCAGCCTACTCAGGGGGCATGTTGAAGCTTTCTTT. Residues: CASSLLRGHVEAFF.